The 20 T cell receptor beta chains in this list originate from one sample, sequenced in a study of blood T cell repertoires in COVID-19 (dated by TCRdb to 2018 to 2021). Library preparation used the immunoSEQ multiplex PCR assay. This is the immuneACCESS table as TCRdb keeps it, with only in-frame sequences that have V and J called. A part of the clones is gone; compared with another copy, unresolved V genes explain less than half, and the rest is unexplained. This sample is represented by some 240,000 clones; approximately 80% of them were singletons. Clones ranked in the top ten supply around 1.5% of the sample. The sequenced sample consisted of peripheral blood. Every receptor here comes from a woman aged 40 to 50 who had recovered from COVID-19.

The J gene is TRBJ1-4, the V gene TRBV2; possibly TRBD1 for D (6 bases). This CDR3 has 13 residues. Germline V gene data show CDR1 as SNHLY and CDR2 as FYNNEI. Trimming removed 7 bases at V and 8 bases at J, with 14 bases between. Here the CDR3 DNA reads TGTGCCAGCAACCTGCAGGGGCTGGAAAAACTGTTTTTT. Translated: CASNLQGLEKLFF.

The rearrangement links TRBV2 to TRBJ2-5, with D tentatively TRBD2 (6 bases). From germline, CDR1 is SNHLY and CDR2 FYNNEI. The CDR3 runs to 14 residues. Trimming removed 7 bases at V and 5 bases at J, with 17 bases between. Here the CDR3 DNA reads TGTGCCAGCACGGAGAGGGAGGTGTGGGAGACCCAGTACTTC. Its protein product is CASTEREVWETQYF.

The chain employs TRBV15 and TRBJ2-3, with D perhaps TRBD2 (7 bases). Per the germline V gene, CDR1 is LNHNV and CDR2 is YYDKDF (reference sequence). V dropped 0 bases and J dropped 6 bases, with 16 bases sitting between them. The CDR3 extends over 16 amino acids. The CDR3 sequence: CATSRDPGAGGDTQYF. The CDR3, as DNA: TGTGCCACCAGCAGAGATCCGGGGGCCGGGGGGGATACGCAGTATTTT.

The chain links TRBV9 to TRBJ2-7, with TRBD2 identical over 7 bases. The length of the CDR3 is 16 residues. Germline V CDR1 and CDR2: SGDLS, YYNGEE. The ends lost 0 bases at V and 3 bases at J; junction bases unmatched: 9. The CDR3 DNA reads as TGTGCCAGCAGCGTAGCTCCCGAGACTAGCTTCTACGAGCAGTACTTC. It is translated as CASSVAPETSFYEQYF.

With respect to this clone: The junction does not match germline at one end; this may be a read error. The same CDR3 is also encoded by other DNA sequences in this sample. This sequence joins TRBV11-2 and TRBJ1-4; D not resolved. Looked up from germline, CDR1 is SGHAT and CDR2 is FQNNGV. The CDR3 spans 16 residues. The CDR3 sequence is CASSLFSQSTNEKLFF. In DNA form, the CDR3 reads TGCGCCAGCAGCTTATTCTCCCAGTCAACTAATGAAAAACTGTTTTTT.

J is TRBJ2-4 and V is TRBV5-1; 8 nucleotides agree with TRBD2. The CDR3 extends over 14 amino acids. The J segment lost 7 bases and the V segment lost 4 bases, leaving 7 bases of the junction unmatched. Germline V gives CDR1 SGHRS, CDR2 YFSETQ. The CDR3 spells CASSGGPGGNIQYF. The DNA for the CDR3 is TGCGCCAGCAGCGGGGGCCCGGGAGGGAACATTCAGTACTTC.

The V gene is TRBV5-3, the J gene TRBJ2-6, with 13 nucleotides matching TRBD2. TRBV5-3 is an ORF for which the function is uncertain. V dropped 0 bases and J dropped 0; count of bases not matched to a gene: 15. CDR3 length: 23 residues. The CDR3 bases are TGTGCCAGAAGCTTGGTTCCCTTCCGACTAGCGGGGGGCCCACCCTCTGGGGCCAACGTCCTGACTTTC. This codes for CARSLVPFRLAGGPPSGANVLTF.

The chain links TRBV5-8 to TRBJ2-2; 9 positions agree with TRBD2. Germline CDR1 and CDR2: SGHTS and YDEGEE. This CDR3 region has 18 residues. J gave up 4 bases and V 7 bases, and 17 bases lay outside the gene matches. CDR3 bases: TGTGCCAGCTCGAATCGCCCAGCGGGGGGCCGCGTCACCGGGGAGCTGTTTTTT. Protein sequence: CASSNRPAGGRVTGELFF.

The J gene is TRBJ2-2, the V gene TRBV6-2 or TRBV6-3, with D perhaps matching TRBD1 (6 bases). Germline V CDR1 and CDR2: MNHEY, SVGEGT. The CDR3 totals 15 residues. The V end lost 4 bases, the J end lost 1 base, and 10 bases lay between the germline ends. CDR3 bases: TGTGCCAGCAGTTCGGGACAAAGGAACACCGGGGAGCTGTTTTTT. Its translation is CASSSGQRNTGELFF.

The chain uses TRBV7-6 and TRBJ1-1; TRBD1 agrees at 10 bases. Germline values: CDR1 SGHVS, CDR2 FNYEAQ. J gave up 4 bases and V 4 bases, and 3 bases lay outside the gene matches. The CDR3 is made up of 14 amino acids. Written as DNA, the CDR3 is TGTGCCAGCAGCTATCGGGACAGGGGCACTGAAGCTTTCTTT. This encodes CASSYRDRGTEAFF.

V is TRBV10-3 and J is TRBJ2-5; tentatively, D is TRBD1 (6 bases). Germline V lookup: CDR1 ENHRY, CDR2 SYGVKD. The CDR3 length is 14 residues. V lost 6 bases and J 5 bases, leaving 16 bases between the germline ends. This CDR3 reads CAISRTAGGETQYF. For the CDR3, the DNA is TGTGCCATCAGCCGGACAGCCGGTGGGGAGACCCAGTACTTC.

This clone was seen ten or more times. This chain links TRBV21-1 with TRBJ2-7; the table's D call TRBD2 went unverified against the DNA. TRBV21-1 is marked as a pseudogene. This CDR3 contains 17 residues. This chain's CDR3 is CASSHGPSGGLSYEQYF. The CDR3 DNA is TGTGCCAGCAGCCACGGCCCTAGCGGGGGGCTCTCCTACGAGCAGTACTTC.

The chain combines TRBV7-8 with TRBJ2-2; TRBD1 is a possible D gene (5 bases). V lost 5 bases to trimming and J lost 8 bases, with 9 bases between them. This CDR3 is 12 amino acids long. Per germline, CDR1 SGHVS and CDR2 FQNEAQ. The CDR3 loop reads CASSLGQGELFF. In DNA, the CDR3 is TGTGCCAGCAGCCTCGGACAAGGGGAGCTGTTTTTT.

This chain uses TRBV19 with TRBJ2-7; D is possibly TRBD2 (6 bases). Per the germline V gene, CDR1 is LNHDA and CDR2 is SQIVND (reference sequence). V gave up 3 bases and J gave up 1 base, with 13 bases separating them. This CDR3 is built from 15 residues. In DNA, the CDR3 is TGTGCCAGTAGTATGTGGGGAGGCGGGTCCTACGAGCAGTACTTC. Its translation: CASSMWGGGSYEQYF. The complete variable domain, with remaining parts taken from reference TRBV19 and TRBJ2-7, reads DGGITQSPKYLFRKEGQNVTLSCEQNLNHDAMYWYRQDPGQGLRLIYYSQIVNDFQKGDIAEGYSVSREKKESFPLTVTSAQKNPTAFYLCASSMWGGGSYEQYFGPGTRLTVT.

The rearrangement uses TRBV7-8 and TRBJ1-4; D perhaps matches TRBD1 (5 bases). Deletions cut 8 bases from V and 5 bases from J, with 12 bases between. Germline CDR1 SGHVS, CDR2 FQNEAQ. The length of the CDR3 is 13 residues. Written as DNA, the CDR3 is TGTGCCAGCTCCGACAGAAAAAATGAAAAACTGTTTTTT. Its protein is CASSDRKNEKLFF.

The chain uses TRBV2 and TRBJ2-7; perhaps TRBD2 as D (7 bases). Germline CDR1 SNHLY, CDR2 FYNNEI. This CDR3 is built from 13 residues. The ends were cut back, 3 bases at V and 6 bases at J, with 12 bases in the middle. This CDR3 is CASSDGLGGEQYF. The CDR3 DNA sequence: TGTGCCAGCAGTGACGGACTAGGGGGCGAGCAGTACTTC.

The chain employs TRBV7-6 and TRBJ2-3, with 11 positions matching TRBD2. The J segment lost 4 bases and the V segment lost 7 bases, leaving 10 bases of the junction unmatched. CDR1 SGHVS and CDR2 FNYEAQ come from the germline V gene. This CDR3 spans 16 amino acids. CDR3 sequence: CASKLHSGGAPDTQYF. The CDR3 region has the DNA TGTGCCAGCAAACTTCATAGCGGGGGGGCTCCAGATACGCAGTATTTT.

The gene calls are TRBV6-5 and TRBJ2-5; 7 bases line up with TRBD2. Germline-derived CDR1 and CDR2 are MNHEY and SVGAGI. This CDR3 region has 15 residues. The V segment lost 4 bases and the J segment 5 bases; nucleotides outside the gene matches: 10. The CDR3 nucleotides read TGTGCCAGCAGTTCAACCGGGGGAGGGAGGGAGACCCAGTACTTC. Residues: CASSSTGGGRETQYF.

A single count supports this clone. CDR3 DNA sequence: TGTGCCAGCTGGGGCAGGGGGGCGTTTGGAAACACCATATATTTT. It codes for CASWGRGAFGNTIYF. The chain links TRBV9 to TRBJ1-3; TRBD1 agrees at 7 bases. CDR1 is SGDLS and CDR2 is YYNGEE in the germline V gene. This CDR3 is built from 15 residues. V trimming: 7 bases; J trimming: 3 bases; junction bases outside the gene matches: 10.

The chain employs TRBV28 and TRBJ2-2, with 9 bases identical to TRBD2. CDR3 length: 15 amino acids. With V trimmed by 10 bases and J by 0 bases, 6 bases remained unmatched. Per the germline V gene, CDR1 is MDHEN and CDR2 is SYDVKM. The CDR3, as DNA: TGTGCCACCTCGGGACTAGCTCCGAACACCGGGGAGCTGTTTTTT. It codes for CATSGLAPNTGELFF.